This T cell receptor beta chain was found in a study of a mutant IDH1 vaccine in newly diagnosed glioma. Overall study context: Before enrollment, the patients had been treated with radiotherapy alone, temozolomide alone, or both together. Most of them had received both.

Noted time point: week 35, safety follow-up. The content of each vaccine dose was 300 ug of mutant IDH1 20-mer peptide, and topical imiquimod accompanied it. V shed 7 bases and J shed 10 bases, with 16 bases lying between them. From germline, CDR1 is LNHDA and CDR2 SQIVND (reference sequence). The CDR3 totals 12 residues. This table comes from immunoSEQ multiplex PCR, and its TCRdb copy is limited to in-frame clones, with some not included. The table has about 50,000 clones, around four fifths seen once. Only a few counts were recorded for this clone. Antigen: not known. Sequenced here: PBMCs, sampled from a glioma patient whose treatment included an IDH1 peptide vaccine. The rearrangement uses TRBV19 and TRBJ1-1; TRBD1 is a possible D gene (5 bases). This receptor was identified in a woman aged 18-29 years with glioma. CDR3 nucleotide sequence: TGTGCCAGTAAAAATTGGGACCTAGTAGCTTTCTTT. Its translation is CASKNWDLVAFF.